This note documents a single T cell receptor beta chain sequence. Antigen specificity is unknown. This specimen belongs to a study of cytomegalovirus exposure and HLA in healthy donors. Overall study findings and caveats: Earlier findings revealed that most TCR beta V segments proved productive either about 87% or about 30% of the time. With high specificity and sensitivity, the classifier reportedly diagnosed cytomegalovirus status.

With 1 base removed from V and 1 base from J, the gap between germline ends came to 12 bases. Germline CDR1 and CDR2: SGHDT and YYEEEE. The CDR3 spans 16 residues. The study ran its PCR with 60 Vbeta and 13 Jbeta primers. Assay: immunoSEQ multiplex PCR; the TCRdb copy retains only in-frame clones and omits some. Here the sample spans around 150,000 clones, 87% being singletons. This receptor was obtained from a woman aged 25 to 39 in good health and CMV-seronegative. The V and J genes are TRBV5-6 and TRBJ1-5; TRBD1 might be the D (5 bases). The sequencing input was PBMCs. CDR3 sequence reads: CASSLFMGGSNQPQHF. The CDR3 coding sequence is TGTGCCAGCAGCTTGTTTATGGGGGGAAGCAATCAGCCCCAGCATTTT. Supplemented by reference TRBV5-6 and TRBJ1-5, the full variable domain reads DAGVTQSPTHLIKTRGQQVTLRCSPKSGHDTVSWYQQALGQGPQFIFQYYEEEERQRGNFPDRFSGHQFPNYSSELNVNALLLGDSALYLCASSLFMGGSNQPQHFGDGTRLSIL.